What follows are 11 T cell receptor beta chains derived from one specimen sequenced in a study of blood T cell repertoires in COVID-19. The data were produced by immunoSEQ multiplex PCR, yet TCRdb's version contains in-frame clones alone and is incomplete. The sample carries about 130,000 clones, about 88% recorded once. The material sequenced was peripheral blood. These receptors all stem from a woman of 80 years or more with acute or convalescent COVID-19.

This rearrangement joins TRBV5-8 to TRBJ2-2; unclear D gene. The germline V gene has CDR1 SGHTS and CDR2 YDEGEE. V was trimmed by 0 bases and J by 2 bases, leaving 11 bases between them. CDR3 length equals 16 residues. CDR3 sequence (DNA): TGTGCCAGCAGCTTGGGGTGGCCGATAAACACCGGGGAGCTGTTTTTT. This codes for CASSLGWPINTGELFF.

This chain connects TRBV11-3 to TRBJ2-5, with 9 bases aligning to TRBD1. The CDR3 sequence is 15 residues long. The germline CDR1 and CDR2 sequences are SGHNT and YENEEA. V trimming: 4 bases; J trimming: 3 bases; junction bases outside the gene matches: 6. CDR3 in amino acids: CASSYGTGRKETQYF. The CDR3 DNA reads TGTGCCAGCAGCTACGGGACAGGGAGGAAAGAGACCCAGTACTTC. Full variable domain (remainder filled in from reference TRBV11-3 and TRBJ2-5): EAGVVQSPRYKIIEKKQPVAFWCNPISGHNTLYWYLQNLGQGPELLIRYENEEAVDDSQLPKDRFSAERLKGVDSTLKIQPAELGDSAVYLCASSYGTGRKETQYFGPGTRLLVL.

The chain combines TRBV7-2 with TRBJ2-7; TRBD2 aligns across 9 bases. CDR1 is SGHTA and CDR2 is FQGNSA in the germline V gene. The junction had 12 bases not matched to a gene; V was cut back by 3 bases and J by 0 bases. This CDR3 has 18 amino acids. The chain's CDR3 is CASSFSGGRALSSYEQYF. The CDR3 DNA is TGTGCCAGCAGCTTCAGTGGCGGGAGGGCCCTTTCCTCCTACGAGCAGTACTTC.

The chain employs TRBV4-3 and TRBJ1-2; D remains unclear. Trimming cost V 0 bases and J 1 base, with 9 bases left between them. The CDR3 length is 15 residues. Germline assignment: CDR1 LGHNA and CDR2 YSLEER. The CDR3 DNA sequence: TGCGCCAGCAGCCAAGATGTTGCGGATAACTATGGCTACACCTTC. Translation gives CASSQDVADNYGYTF.

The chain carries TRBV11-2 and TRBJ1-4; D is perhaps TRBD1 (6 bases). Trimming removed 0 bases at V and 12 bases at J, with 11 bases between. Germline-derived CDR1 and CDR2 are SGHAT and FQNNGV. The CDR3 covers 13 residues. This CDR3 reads CASSLERTAELFF. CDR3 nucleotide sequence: TGTGCCAGCAGCTTAGAGAGGACAGCGGAACTGTTTTTT.

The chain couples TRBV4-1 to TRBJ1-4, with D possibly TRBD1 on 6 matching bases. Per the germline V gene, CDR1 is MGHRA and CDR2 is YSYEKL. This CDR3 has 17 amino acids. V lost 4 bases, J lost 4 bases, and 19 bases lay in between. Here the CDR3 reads CASSPGPTPRGNEKLFF. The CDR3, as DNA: TGCGCCAGCAGCCCCGGACCCACCCCCAGGGGTAATGAAAAACTGTTTTTT.

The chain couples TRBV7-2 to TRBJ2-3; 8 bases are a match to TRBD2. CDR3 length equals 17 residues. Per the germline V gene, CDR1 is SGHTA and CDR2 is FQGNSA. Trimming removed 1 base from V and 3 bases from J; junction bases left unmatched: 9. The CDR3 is CASSLVAVAGKTDTQYF. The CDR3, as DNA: TGTGCCAGCAGCTTAGTTGCGGTAGCGGGAAAAACAGATACGCAGTATTTT.

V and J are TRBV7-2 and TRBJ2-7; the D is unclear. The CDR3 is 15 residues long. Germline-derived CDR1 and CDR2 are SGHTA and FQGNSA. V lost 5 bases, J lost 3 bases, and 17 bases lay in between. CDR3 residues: CASSQTPNPYYEQYF. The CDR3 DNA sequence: TGTGCCAGCAGCCAAACACCGAACCCTTACTACGAGCAGTACTTC.

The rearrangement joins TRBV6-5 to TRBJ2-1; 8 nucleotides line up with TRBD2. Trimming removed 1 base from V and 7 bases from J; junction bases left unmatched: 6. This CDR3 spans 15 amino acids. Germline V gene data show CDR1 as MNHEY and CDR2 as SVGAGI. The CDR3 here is CASSYYGGAKNEQFF. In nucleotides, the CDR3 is TGTGCCAGCAGTTACTACGGGGGGGCCAAGAATGAGCAGTTCTTC.

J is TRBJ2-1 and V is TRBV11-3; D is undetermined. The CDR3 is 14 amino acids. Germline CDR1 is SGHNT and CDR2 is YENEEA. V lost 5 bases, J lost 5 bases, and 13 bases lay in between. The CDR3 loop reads CASSPTRHNNEQFF. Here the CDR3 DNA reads TGTGCCAGCAGCCCAACCCGACACAACAATGAGCAGTTCTTC.

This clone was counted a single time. The CDR3, as DNA: TGCGCCAGCAAATCTTCCGTTAGGGGGCTGGGTAATGAAAAACTGTTTTTT. It encodes CASKSSVRGLGNEKLFF. This rearrangement joins TRBV4-3 to TRBJ1-4; 7 bases fit TRBD1. This CDR3 is 17 amino acids long. The V gene end was trimmed by 7 bases and the J gene end by 4 bases; junction bases not matched to a gene: 15. The germline V gene encodes CDR1 LGHNA and CDR2 YSLEER.